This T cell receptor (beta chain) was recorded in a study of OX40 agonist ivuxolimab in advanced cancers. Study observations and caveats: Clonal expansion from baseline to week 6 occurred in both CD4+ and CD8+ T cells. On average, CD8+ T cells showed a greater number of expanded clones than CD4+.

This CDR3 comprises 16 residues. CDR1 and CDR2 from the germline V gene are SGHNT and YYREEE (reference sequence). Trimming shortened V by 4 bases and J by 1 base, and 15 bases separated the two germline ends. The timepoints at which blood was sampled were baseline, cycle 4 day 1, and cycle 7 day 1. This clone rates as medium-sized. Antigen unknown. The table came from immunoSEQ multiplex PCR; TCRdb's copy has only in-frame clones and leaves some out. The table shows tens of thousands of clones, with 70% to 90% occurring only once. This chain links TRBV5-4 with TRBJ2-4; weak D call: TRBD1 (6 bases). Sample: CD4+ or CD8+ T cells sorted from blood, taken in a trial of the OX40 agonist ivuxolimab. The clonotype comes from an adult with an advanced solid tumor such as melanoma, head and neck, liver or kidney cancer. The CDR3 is CASSKNRVGAKNIQYF. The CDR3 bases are TGTGCCAGCAGCAAGAACAGGGTCGGGGCCAAAAACATTCAGTACTTC.